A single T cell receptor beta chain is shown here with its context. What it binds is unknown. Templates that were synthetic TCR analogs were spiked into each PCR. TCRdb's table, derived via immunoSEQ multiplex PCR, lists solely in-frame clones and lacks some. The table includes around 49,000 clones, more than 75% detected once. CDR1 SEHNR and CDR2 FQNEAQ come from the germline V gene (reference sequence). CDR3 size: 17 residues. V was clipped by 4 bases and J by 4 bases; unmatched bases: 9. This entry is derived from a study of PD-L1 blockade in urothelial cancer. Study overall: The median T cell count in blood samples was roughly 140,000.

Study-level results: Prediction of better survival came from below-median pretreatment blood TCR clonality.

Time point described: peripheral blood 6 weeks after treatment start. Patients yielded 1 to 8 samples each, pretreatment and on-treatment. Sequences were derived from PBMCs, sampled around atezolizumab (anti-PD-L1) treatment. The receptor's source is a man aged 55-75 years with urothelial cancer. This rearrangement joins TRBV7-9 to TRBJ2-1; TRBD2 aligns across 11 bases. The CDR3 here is CASSSNSGRAVYNEQFF. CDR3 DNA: TGTGCCAGCAGCTCGAATAGCGGGAGGGCCGTGTACAATGAGCAGTTCTTC.